This T cell receptor beta chain was sequenced in a study of T-cell memory formation after mild COVID-19 (dated by TCRdb to 2020 to 2022). Regarding the complete study: TCR sequence clusters from the two donors were found to be largely donor specific. In a couple of donors, T-cell clones that expanded and contracted after mild COVID-19 were followed by sequencing TCRalpha and TCRbeta repertoires longitudinally. Two young, previously healthy adult volunteers, one female and one male, were included in the cohort.

This clonotype turned up a few times. Its cognate antigen has yet to be identified. No base qualities exist here, and no much larger clone lies one base off it. Ficoll-Paque density gradient centrifugation was the method used to isolate PBMCs. What the research found in general, with its limitations: SARS-CoV-2 specificity was not confirmed for the second-wave clones peaking on day 37. Only two mild cases were covered in the study, and larger cohorts including severe cases with pre-infection samples were considered necessary. Clones that contracted from day 15 to 85 showed balanced CD4/CD8 phenotypes, whereas a second wave of clones that expanded from day 15 to 37 leaned towards CD4+. Some responding clones were detected in pre-infection memory, suggesting pre-existing cross-reactive memory T cells joined the SARS-CoV-2 response. Contracting CD4+ clones were located mainly in the CM and EM memory subsets, whereas CD8+ clones were found to be enriched in EMRA.

The CDR3 contains 15 residues, cysteine and phenylalanine counted. The read is trimmed to its CDR3 DNA, 45 bases read in frame from base 1. Via the germline V gene, CDR1 is SNHLY and CDR2 FYNNEI. At the junction V is shortened by 10 bases and J by 3 bases, with 16 bases in between. The instrument given in TCRdb is Illumina NovaSeq 6000. TCRalpha and TCRbeta cDNA libraries were constructed by 5'RACE with constant-segment primers, with sample barcodes and unique molecular identifiers being introduced. RNA was extracted from every sample with Trizol reagent. Library amplification was performed in two PCR steps, and a second sample barcode and Illumina TruSeq adapters were introduced in the second step. Libraries were sequenced on an Illumina NovaSeq with 2 x 150 bp paired-end reads. Per the authors' processing: Reads were demultiplexed and collapsed into UMI-guided consensus sequences with migec v1.2.7. Using mixcr v2.1.11, UMI consensuses were aligned to TRA and TRB V and J templates and then assembled into clonotypes. Expanded or contracted clonotypes were those called significant by both edgeR and NoisET, with noise models trained on biological replicates. For edgeR calls, a false discovery rate-adjusted p below 0.01 and a log2 fold-change threshold of 1 were applied. As an exploratory analysis of dynamics, max-normalized trajectories of the 1000 most abundant clonotypes were examined with PCA combined with hierarchical clustering. The CD4 or CD8 phenotype of responding clones was assigned using the separately sequenced CD4+ and CD8+ repertoires. The public reads were quality trimmed at Q25 with fastp and then assembled into clones with MiXCR by TCRdb, keeping productive beta chains. Every distinct CDR3 protein forms one entry, paired with its most common genes and DNA. The V and J calls reflect TCRdb's pipeline rather than the authors' work. The sample table contains about 110,000 distinct CDR3 sequences; only one count was recorded for 15% to 20% of them. The top ten clonotypes cover around 5.1% of the sample.

The sample consisted of PBMCs or a T cell subset sorted from them (not recorded which). The chain couples TRBV2 to TRBJ1-6; D gene: possibly TRBD1, on 6 matching bases. The TCR comes from a man aged 18 to 29 who had mild COVID-19 (a few samples of this study predate the infection). The sample titles of this study are shuffled in the database, so cell type and time point are left out; the donor was told from shared clones. Here the CDR3 is given as CATIPGAIYNSPLHF. The nucleotides are TGTGCCACCATCCCGGGGGCAATCTATAATTCACCCCTCCACTTT.